This passage covers 28 T cell receptor beta chains from one sample sequenced in a study of radiotherapy plus CTLA-4 blockade in lung cancer. Repertoires were generated with immunoSEQ multiplex PCR, while TCRdb's copy carries only in-frame clones and drops some. This table has around 45,000 clones, about 70% appearing once. The sample consisted of peripheral blood, taken from a patient treated with radiotherapy plus ipilimumab. The source of these receptors is a human donor with non-small cell lung cancer who had a partial response to radiotherapy plus ipilimumab.

J is TRBJ1-2 and V is TRBV6-1; 10 bases fit TRBD1. The CDR3 consists of 15 residues. J was trimmed by 4 bases and V by 6 bases; bases with no gene match: 8. The V gene's germline CDR1 is MNHNS and CDR2 SASEGT. The CDR3 loop reads CASSLDRGRVYGYTF. CDR3 sequence (DNA): TGTGCCAGCAGCTTAGACAGGGGGCGCGTCTATGGCTACACCTTC.

There are a few counts of this clone. The V gene is TRBV9, the J gene TRBJ2-2, with 12 bases fitting TRBD2. Germline-derived CDR1 and CDR2 are SGDLS and YYNGEE. After removal of 4 bases from V and 7 bases from J, the junction contained 5 bases not matched to a gene. This CDR3 is built from 15 residues. The CDR3 DNA reads as TGTGCCAGCAGCACAACTAGCGGGAGGATCGGGGAGCTGTTTTTT. It encodes CASSTTSGRIGELFF.

Remarks on this clone: Additional DNA sequences in this sample encode the identical CDR3. In DNA form, the CDR3 reads TGTGCCACCAGCTTGCGAAGCACAGATACGCAGTATTTT. Its translation: CATSLRSTDTQYF. The V and J genes are TRBV15 and TRBJ2-3; D is uncertain. The CDR3 has 13 amino acids. V dropped 5 bases and J dropped 0 bases, with 6 bases sitting between them. Germline assignment: CDR1 LNHNV and CDR2 YYDKDF (reference sequence).

The chain links TRBV9 to TRBJ2-3; 7 positions agree with TRBD1. Per germline, CDR1 SGDLS and CDR2 YYNGEE. There are 12 residues in the CDR3. The V segment lost 5 bases and the J segment 5 bases; nucleotides outside the gene matches: 2. CDR3 loop: CASSTGVDTQYF. CDR3 coding DNA: TGTGCCAGCAGTACAGGGGTAGATACGCAGTATTTT.

This chain's CDR3 is CASSFVDRWYF. CDR3 sequence (DNA): TGTGCCAGCAGCTTTGTGGACAGGTGGTACTTC. The chain combines TRBV7-2 with TRBJ2-5; 7 bases line up with TRBD1. Germline V gene sequence: CDR1 SGHTA, CDR2 FQGNSA. The CDR3 runs 11 residues. Trimming cost V 3 bases and J 13 bases; bases outside gene matches: 5. The full variable domain, rest sourced from reference TRBV7-2 and TRBJ2-5, is GAGVSQSPSNKVTEKGKDVELRCDPISGHTALYWYRQSLGQGLEFLIYFQGNSAPDKSGLPSDRFSAERTGGSVSTLTIQRTQQEDSAVYLCASSFVDRWYFGPGTRLLVL.

This clone was observed a few times. The V and J genes are TRBV13 and TRBJ2-7; 10 nucleotides agree with TRBD2. The germline V gene encodes CDR1 PRHDT and CDR2 FYEKMQ (reference sequence). V lost 2 bases to trimming and J lost 7 bases; unmatched junction nucleotides: 8. This CDR3 contains 15 residues. Here the CDR3 DNA reads TGTGCCAGCAGCTTAAGGAGCGGGGGGGCCGAGGAGCAGTACTTC. Its translation: CASSLRSGGAEEQYF.

This sequence joins TRBV5-6 and TRBJ1-4, with D hard to call. V was pared by 4 bases and J by 7 bases, with 14 bases between. The CDR3 extends over 14 amino acids. Per germline, CDR1 SGHDT and CDR2 YYEEEE. The CDR3, as DNA: TGTGCCAGCAGCATGACGGGAACGGGTGAAAAACTGTTTTTT. It yields the protein CASSMTGTGEKLFF.

For this clone: The junction shows a germline mismatch at one end, possibly a read error. This chain joins TRBV6-1 and TRBJ2-7, with D tentatively TRBD2 (5 bases). There are 14 residues in the CDR3. CDR1 is MNHNS, CDR2 SASEGT, per germline. Here the CDR3 reads CASREGRGSYEQYF. CDR3 bases: TGTGCCAGCAGAGAAGGACGGGGCTCCTACGAGCAGTACTTC.

The chain joins TRBV7-9 to TRBJ1-2; D is ambiguous. The V end lost 7 bases, the J end lost 7 bases, and 10 bases lay between the germline ends. The CDR3 is made up of 11 amino acids. Germline V gene data show CDR1 as SEHNR and CDR2 as FQNEAQ (reference sequence). CDR3 sequence (DNA): TGTGCCAGCACCTCCCTATCTGGCTACACCTTC. It specifies CASTSLSGYTF.

The chain recombines TRBV15 with TRBJ1-1, with D unclear. CDR1 is LNHNV, CDR2 YYDKDF, per germline (reference sequence). V was clipped by 0 bases and J by 1 base, with 9 bases between them. The CDR3 runs to 15 residues. The CDR3 DNA follows: TGTGCCACCAGCAGAGATCTGGCAGGGAACACTGAAGCTTTCTTT. It encodes CATSRDLAGNTEAFF.

The rearrangement links TRBV9 to TRBJ2-2; weak D call: TRBD2 (6 bases). The V gene's germline CDR1 is SGDLS and CDR2 YYNGEE. With 2 bases removed from V and 2 bases from J, the gap between germline ends came to 13 bases. CDR3 length: 16 amino acids. The CDR3 DNA sequence: TGTGCCAGCAGCGTCAGGGACTGGGGAAACACCGGGGAGCTGTTTTTT. Translating it yields CASSVRDWGNTGELFF.

The genes are TRBV7-2 and TRBJ2-4; a weak D match, TRBD1 (6 bases). The CDR3 totals 14 residues. CDR1 is SGHTA, CDR2 FQGNSA, per germline. Deletions cut 1 base from V and 6 bases from J, with 10 bases between. The CDR3 here is CASSLGGLGNIQYF. The DNA for the CDR3 is TGTGCCAGCAGCTTAGGGGGGCTTGGAAACATTCAGTACTTC.

Concerning this clone: A read error may be the cause here, since a much bigger clone is one base away. The chain is built from TRBV5-5 and TRBJ2-7; no reliable D call. Germline CDR1 SGHKS, CDR2 YYEKEE (reference sequence). V was cut by 2 bases and J by 0 bases, with 6 bases left in between. The CDR3 contains 13 residues. The CDR3: CASSLESSYEQYF. The CDR3 DNA sequence: TGTGCCAGCAGCTTAGAGAGCTCCTACGAGCAGTACTTC.

This clone occurred once. The V and J genes are TRBV18 and TRBJ1-6; 8 bases align to TRBD1. The CDR3 runs to 14 residues. V was clipped by 6 bases and J by 11 bases; unmatched bases: 9. CDR1 is KGHSH, CDR2 LQKENI, per germline. The DNA of the CDR3 is TGTGCCAGCTCCCCGGACAGGGCATATCCACCCCTCCACTTT. It is translated as CASSPDRAYPPLHF.

This sequence joins TRBV10-3 and TRBJ2-2; D might be TRBD1 (6 bases). V was shortened by 10 bases and J by 3 bases, with 12 bases between the two germline ends. The CDR3 has 13 residues. Germline V gene lookup returns CDR1 ENHRY and CDR2 SYGVKD. CDR3 DNA: TGTGCCAGCCGGGACACCGACACCGGGGAGCTGTTTTTT. Protein: CASRDTDTGELFF.

This clone showed up many times. The chain is built from TRBV7-9 and TRBJ1-1; D remains unclear. Trimming pared 1 base from V and 5 bases from J, leaving 11 bases between. This CDR3 is built from 14 residues. CDR1 is SEHNR, CDR2 FQNEAQ, per germline (reference sequence). The CDR3 DNA sequence: TGTGCCAGCAGCTTAGGGGCAGGAGGGACTGAAGCTTTCTTT. This codes for CASSLGAGGTEAFF.

V is TRBV4-1 and J is TRBJ2-3, with a weak D call TRBD2 (7 bases). From germline, CDR1 is MGHRA and CDR2 YSYEKL. This CDR3 is 15 amino acids long. V was trimmed by 0 bases and J by 6 bases, leaving 13 bases between them. The CDR3 reads CASSQDWGGADTQYF. CDR3 nucleotides: TGCGCCAGCAGCCAAGATTGGGGGGGGGCCGATACGCAGTATTTT.

V and J are TRBV19 and TRBJ2-4; weak D call: TRBD1 (7 bases). Looked up from germline, CDR1 is LNHDA and CDR2 is SQIVND (reference sequence). V dropped 1 base and J dropped 0 bases, with 19 bases sitting between them. The CDR3 runs 19 residues. This CDR3 reads CASSIVGRGAELAKNIQYF. CDR3 nucleotide sequence: TGTGCCAGTAGTATAGTAGGCAGGGGGGCGGAACTAGCCAAAAACATTCAGTACTTC.

The gene calls are TRBV5-1 and TRBJ2-7; TRBD1 is a possible D gene (6 bases). This CDR3 contains 13 residues. Germline V gene lookup returns CDR1 SGHRS and CDR2 YFSETQ. Trimming removed 0 bases from V and 2 bases from J, with 6 bases in between. The DNA for the CDR3 is TGCGCCAGCAGCTTGGACAGGGCCTACGAGCAGTACTTC. Translating it yields CASSLDRAYEQYF.

V gene TRBV9 combines with J gene TRBJ2-7, with D possibly matching TRBD2 (6 bases). The germline V and J ends were trimmed by 0 bases and 3 bases, with 13 bases remaining between them. The CDR3 sequence is 15 residues long. The germline V gene has CDR1 SGDLS and CDR2 YYNGEE. The CDR3 loop reads CASSVGSGLHYEQYF. In DNA form, the CDR3 reads TGTGCCAGCAGCGTAGGGAGCGGACTACACTACGAGCAGTACTTC.

V usage is TRBV5-1 and J usage is TRBJ2-3; D is possibly TRBD2 (5 bases). Trimming stripped 4 bases from V and 4 bases from J, with 10 bases between. CDR1 is SGHRS, CDR2 YFSETQ, per germline. The CDR3 extends over 13 amino acids. The CDR3 reads CASSLGGSDTQYF. CDR3 nucleotides: TGCGCCAGCAGCCTAGGAGGATCAGATACGCAGTATTTT.

In its sample, this clone was seen a few times. The chain couples TRBV5-4 to TRBJ2-1; 9 positions match TRBD2. The germline CDR1 and CDR2 sequences are SGHNT and YYREEE (reference sequence). The V and J ends lost 1 base and 3 bases, in that order; junction bases with no gene match: 2. This CDR3 has 15 amino acids. CDR3 nucleotides: TGTGCCAGCAGCTTGAATAGCGGGAGCTACAATGAGCAGTTCTTC. Translating gives CASSLNSGSYNEQFF.

This clone appeared once. The chain carries TRBV7-8 and TRBJ2-1, with 7 bases aligning to TRBD2. With V trimmed by 5 bases and J by 2 bases, 6 bases remained unmatched. The CDR3 has 15 residues. The germline gives CDR1 SGHVS, CDR2 FQNEAQ. The CDR3 DNA reads TGTGCCAGCAGCCCCCGGGACTACCCCTACAATGAGCAGTTCTTC. Protein sequence: CASSPRDYPYNEQFF.

This rearrangement joins TRBV2 to TRBJ2-1; D possibly corresponds to TRBD2 (6 bases). Between the trimmed V and J ends, which lost 10 bases and 10 bases, there was a span of 14 bases. This CDR3 region has 11 residues. Germline V gives CDR1 SNHLY, CDR2 FYNNEI. This CDR3 reads CATLFRGEQFF. CDR3 nucleotides: TGTGCCACCCTATTCCGGGGGGAGCAGTTCTTC. The full variable domain, with the rest looked up from reference TRBV2 and TRBJ2-1, is EPEVTQTPSHQVTQMGQEVILRCVPISNHLYFYWYRQILGQKVEFLVSFYNNEISEKSEIFDDQFSVERPDGSNFTLKIRSTKLEDSAMYFCATLFRGEQFFGPGTRLTVL.

This clone occurred a few times. A read error may produce the germline difference seen at one junction end. The chain links TRBV30 to TRBJ1-6; TRBD1 aligns across 7 bases. The CDR3 totals 13 residues. Per germline, CDR1 GTSNPN and CDR2 SVGIG (reference sequence). In DNA form, the CDR3 reads TGTGCATGGAATACAGGGGCCAACTCACCCCTCCACTTT. Protein product: CAWNTGANSPLHF.

The chain has TRBV29-1 and TRBJ2-3, with 8 bases aligning to TRBD2. Trimming at V came to 7 bases and at J to 0 bases, leaving 6 bases not matched to a gene. There are 14 residues in the CDR3. Germline V gives CDR1 SQVTM, CDR2 ANQGSEA. The CDR3 here is CSALAGRSTDTQYF. CDR3 nucleotide sequence: TGCAGCGCGTTAGCGGGGCGTAGCACAGATACGCAGTATTTT.

V is TRBV6-1 and J is TRBJ2-7; D might be TRBD1 (5 bases). This CDR3 is built from 11 residues. V lost 10 bases, J lost 3 bases, and 10 bases lay in between. Germline V gives CDR1 MNHNS, CDR2 SASEGT. CDR3 amino acids: CATGASYEQYF. The DNA for the CDR3 is TGTGCCACTGGGGCCAGCTACGAGCAGTACTTC.

The rearrangement joins TRBV27 to TRBJ1-1, with 7 bases that match TRBD1. The CDR3 is 14 residues long. V trimming: 3 bases; J trimming: 7 bases; junction bases outside the gene matches: 8. The germline gives CDR1 MNHEY, CDR2 SMNVEV (reference sequence). The CDR3 sequence: CASSLGTESVEAFF. CDR3 coding DNA: TGTGCCAGCAGTTTGGGGACAGAGAGTGTTGAAGCTTTCTTT.